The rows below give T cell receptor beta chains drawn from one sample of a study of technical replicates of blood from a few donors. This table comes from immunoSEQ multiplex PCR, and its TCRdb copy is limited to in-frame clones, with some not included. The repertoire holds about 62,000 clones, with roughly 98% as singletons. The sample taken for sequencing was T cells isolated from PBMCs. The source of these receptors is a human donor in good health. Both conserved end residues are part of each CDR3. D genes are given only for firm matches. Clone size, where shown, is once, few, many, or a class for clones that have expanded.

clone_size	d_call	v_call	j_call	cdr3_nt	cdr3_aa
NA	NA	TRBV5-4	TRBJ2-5	TGTGCCAGCAGCTTGGGGACTAACGGCGAAGAGACCCAGTACTTC	CASSLGTNGEETQYF
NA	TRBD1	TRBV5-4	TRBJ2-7	TGTGCCAGCAGCGACGGGACAGCCTCCTACGAGCAGTACTTC	CASSDGTASYEQYF
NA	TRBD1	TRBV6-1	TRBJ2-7	TGTGCCAGCACCCGGGACAGAAGCGAGCAGTACTTC	CASTRDRSEQYF
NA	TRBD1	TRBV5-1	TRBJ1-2	TGCGCCAGCAGTTCCCCCGACAGGGCAAACTATGGCTACACCTTC	CASSSPDRANYGYTF
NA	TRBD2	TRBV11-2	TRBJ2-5	TGTGCCAGCAGCCTGACCGGACTAGCTTTTCGGGAGACCCAGTACTTC	CASSLTGLAFRETQYF
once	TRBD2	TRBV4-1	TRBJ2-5	TGCGCCAGCAGCCCCACAAGTGGAAGGGACTATTTACAAGAGACCCAGTACTTC	CASSPTSGRDYLQETQYF
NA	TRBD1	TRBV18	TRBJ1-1	TGTGCCAGCTCACCCACCGGGACAGGCTTGGGGAACACTGAAGCTTTCTTT	CASSPTGTGLGNTEAFF
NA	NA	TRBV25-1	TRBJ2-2	TGTGCCAGCAGTGACCTTCTCGCGAACACCGGGGAGCTGTTTTTT	CASSDLLANTGELFF
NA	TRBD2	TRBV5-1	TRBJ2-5	TGCGCCAGCAGCTTGGGTTTCGGCGCGGGAGACGGAGAGACCCAGTACTTC	CASSLGFGAGDGETQYF
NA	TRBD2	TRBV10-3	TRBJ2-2	TGTGCCATCAGTGGGACTAGCGGGAGCCGCGGCAACACCGGGGAGCTGTTTTTT	CAISGTSGSRGNTGELFF
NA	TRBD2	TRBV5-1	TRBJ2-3	TGCGCCAGCAGGCAGGGGACTAGCGGGGATACGCAGTATTTT	CASRQGTSGDTQYF
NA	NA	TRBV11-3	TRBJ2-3	TGTGCCAGCAGCTCCTTCGGCGGGTCTAGCACAGATACGCAGTATTTT	CASSSFGGSSTDTQYF
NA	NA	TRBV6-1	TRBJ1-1	NA	CASILVQFTEAFF
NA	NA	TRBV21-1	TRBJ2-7	TGTGCCAGCCGGAGCCAGGGGGCCGGCTACGAGCAGTACTTC	CASRSQGAGYEQYF
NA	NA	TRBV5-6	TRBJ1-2	TGTGCCAGCAGCTTGTATGACAGAGACTATGGCTACACCTTC	CASSLYDRDYGYTF
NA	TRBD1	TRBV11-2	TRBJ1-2	TGTGCCAGCAGCTTCCAGGGGGTTAACTATGGCTACACCTTC	CASSFQGVNYGYTF
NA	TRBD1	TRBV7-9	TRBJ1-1	TGTGCCAGCAGCTCTGGGACAGGGAACACTGAAGCTTTCTTT	CASSSGTGNTEAFF
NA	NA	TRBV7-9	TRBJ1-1	TGTGCCAGCAGCTTCCAGGGTGTCAGCACTGAAGCTTTCTTT	CASSFQGVSTEAFF
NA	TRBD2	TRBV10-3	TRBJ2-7	TGTGCCATCAGTGAGATCCCGGGACTAGCGGCCTACGAGCAGTACTTC	CAISEIPGLAAYEQYF
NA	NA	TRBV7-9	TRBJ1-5	TGTGCCAGCAGCGACGCGCAGAGGGTTCAGCCCCAGCATTTT	CASSDAQRVQPQHF
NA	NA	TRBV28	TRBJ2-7	TGTGCCAGCAGTTTCCCTAGCGAGCAGTACTTC	CASSFPSEQYF
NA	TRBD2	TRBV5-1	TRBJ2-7	TGCGCCAGCAGCTTGGGCCAGCGGGAGGGCCGGAACGAGCAGTACTTC	CASSLGQREGRNEQYF
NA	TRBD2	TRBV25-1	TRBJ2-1	TGTGCCAGCAGTGAACCTGGACTAGCGGGATCTTACAATGAGCAGTTCTTC	CASSEPGLAGSYNEQFF
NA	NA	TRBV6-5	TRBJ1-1	TGTGCCAGCAGTAACGGACACGGGGGTTTCTTT	CASSNGHGGFF
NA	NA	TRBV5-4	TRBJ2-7	TGTGCCAGCAGCTTGGGAGGAGGCCTCTACGAGCAGTACTTC	CASSLGGGLYEQYF
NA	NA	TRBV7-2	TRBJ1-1	TGTGCCAGCAGCTTAGGCGACAGGACGAACACTGAAGCTTTCTTT	CASSLGDRTNTEAFF
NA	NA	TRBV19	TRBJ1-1	TGTGCCAGTAGTATCCAGGCTGATTTTGAAGCTTTCTTT	CASSIQADFEAFF
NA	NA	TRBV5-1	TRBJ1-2	TGCGCCAGCAGCTTGGGGACAGATACCTATGGCTACACCTTC	CASSLGTDTYGYTF
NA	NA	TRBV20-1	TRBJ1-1	TGCAGTGCTAACAAGAACACTGAAGCTTTCTTT	CSANKNTEAFF
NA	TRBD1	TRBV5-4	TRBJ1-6	TGTGCCAGCAGTACCGGGACAGGCAATTCACCCCTCCACTTT	CASSTGTGNSPLHF
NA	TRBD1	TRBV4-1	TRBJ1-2	TGCGCCAGCAGCCAAGATCGATTGGGCGTGTATCACCGGGACAGCACTAACTATGGCTACACCTTC	CASSQDRLGVYHRDSTNYGYTF
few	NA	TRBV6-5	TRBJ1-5	TGTGCCAGCAGTTTTTCCAGGGAATTGGATCAGCCCCAGCATTTT	CASSFSRELDQPQHF
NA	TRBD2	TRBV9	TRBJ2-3	TGTGCCAGCAGCGAGAGCGGGGGGCCTCCCACAGATACGCAGTATTTT	CASSESGGPPTDTQYF
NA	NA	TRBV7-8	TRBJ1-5	TGTGCCAGCAGCTCCCACCGGGAGTCTCAGCCCCAGCATTTT	CASSSHRESQPQHF
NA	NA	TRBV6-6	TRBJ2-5	TGTGCCAGCAGTGCGGGACAGTACCAAGAGACCCAGTACTTC	CASSAGQYQETQYF
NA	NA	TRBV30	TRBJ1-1	TGTGCCTGGAGTGTCCAGGGTGAAGCTTTCTTT	CAWSVQGEAFF
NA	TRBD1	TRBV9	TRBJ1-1	TGTGCCAGCAGCTCATGGACAGGGGGCCCGGACACTGAAGCTTTCTTT	CASSSWTGGPDTEAFF
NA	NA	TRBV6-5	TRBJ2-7	TGTGCCAGCAGTACCAGCACAGGAAACGAGCAGTACTTC	CASSTSTGNEQYF
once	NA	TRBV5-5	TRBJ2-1	TGTGCCAGCAGCTTCACCGGGAATGAGCAGTTCTTC	CASSFTGNEQFF
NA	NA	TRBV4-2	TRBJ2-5	TGTGCCAGCAGCCTCGCCGACCCCCCGGGGACCCAGTACTTC	CASSLADPPGTQYF
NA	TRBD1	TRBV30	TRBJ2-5	TGTGCCTGGAGTGTAGGGCAGGGGGCATTCCAAGAGACCCAGTACTTC	CAWSVGQGAFQETQYF
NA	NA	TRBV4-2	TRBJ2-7	TGTGCCAGCAGCCAAGAATTAAAGTCGACTGGTTTCTACGAGCAGTACTTC	CASSQELKSTGFYEQYF
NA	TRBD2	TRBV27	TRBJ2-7	TGTGCCAGCAGCACTAGCGGGGGGCCTGTTTACGAGCAGTACTTC	CASSTSGGPVYEQYF
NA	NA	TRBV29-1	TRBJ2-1	TGCAGCGTTAAACAACTACCGCGCAATGAGCAGTTCTTC	CSVKQLPRNEQFF
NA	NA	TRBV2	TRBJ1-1	TGTGCCAGCAAACTGCTGGGGGGGACTGAAGCTTTCTTT	CASKLLGGTEAFF
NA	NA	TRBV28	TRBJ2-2	TGTGCCAGCAAGACACGACGGGACTCACACGGGGAGCTGTTTTTT	CASKTRRDSHGELFF